A selection of T cell receptor beta chains follows, all from one sample in a study of CD8 T cells in Susac syndrome. From the immunoSEQ multiplex PCR reads, TCRdb called clonotypes with MiXCR, one entry per CDR3 protein. The data hold about 290,000 distinct CDR3 sequences, with around 91% observed a single time. The sample comprised CD8+ T cells from PBMCs. These receptors came from a human donor with multiple sclerosis. Each CDR3 is given with its conserved first and last residue. Fields, in order: clone size, D gene, J gene, V gene, CDR3 protein, CDR3 DNA. A D gene is named only where the DNA matches it firmly. Rows may omit the clone size; those that give it use once, few, many or a size class.

NA	TRBD2	TRBJ2-5	TRBV14	CASSPVLAGGQETQYF	TGTGCCAGCAGCCCCGTTTTAGCGGGGGGGCAGGAGACCCAGTACTTC
NA	NA	TRBJ2-6	TRBV12-3/TRBV12-4	CAVLPLDSGANVLTF	TGTGCCGTACTTCCTCTCGACTCTGGGGCCAACGTCCTGACTTTC
once	NA	TRBJ1-1	TRBV30	CAWSPLGGYEAFF	TGTGCCTGGAGTCCCTTGGGTGGCTATGAAGCTTTCTTT
NA	NA	TRBJ2-1	TRBV7-9	CASIPGESSYNEQFF	TGTGCCAGCATCCCCGGGGAGAGCTCCTACAATGAGCAGTTCTTC
NA	NA	TRBJ2-1	TRBV28	CASSFRLSFYNEQFF	TGTGCCAGCAGTTTTAGGCTATCCTTCTACAATGAGCAGTTCTTC
NA	TRBD1	TRBJ2-2	TRBV7-2	CASSLEPGQGVTGELFF	TGTGCCAGCAGCCTAGAGCCGGGACAGGGGGTCACCGGGGAGCTGTTTTTT
NA	TRBD2	TRBJ2-1	TRBV20-1	CSAHTWGLGSDEQFF	TGCAGTGCCCACACATGGGGACTAGGGAGCGATGAGCAGTTCTTC
once	NA	TRBJ2-2	TRBV30	CAWSDRSNTGELFF	TGTGCCTGGAGTGATCGGTCGAACACCGGGGAGCTGTTTTTT
NA	TRBD1	TRBJ1-1	TRBV2	CASSESWDSGNTEAFF	TGTGCCAGCAGTGAAAGTTGGGACAGCGGGAACACTGAAGCTTTCTTT
NA	TRBD1	TRBJ1-2	TRBV10-3	CAIRAGTGVGYTF	TGTGCCATCAGAGCCGGGACAGGGGTCGGCTACACCTTC
NA	NA	TRBJ2-1	TRBV20-1	CSASLTDLNEQFF	TGCAGTGCTAGCTTGACGGACCTCAATGAGCAGTTCTTC
once	NA	TRBJ2-7	TRBV20-1	CSARSLDRTYEQYF	TGCAGTGCTAGATCGTTGGACAGAACCTACGAGCAGTACTTC
NA	NA	TRBJ2-5	TRBV20-1	CSARDGGARETQYF	TGCAGTGCTAGAGATGGGGGGGCACGGGAGACCCAGTACTTC
NA	NA	TRBJ2-2	TRBV29-1	CSVEKLTGELFF	TGCAGCGTTGAGAAACTCACCGGGGAGCTGTTTTTT
NA	NA	TRBJ1-5	TRBV3-1	CASSQGRVLGNQPQHF	TGTGCCAGCAGCCAAGGGAGGGTCCTGGGCAATCAGCCCCAGCATTTT
NA	NA	TRBJ2-7	TRBV7-9	CASSPRGEQYF	TGTGCCAGCAGCCCGAGGGGCGAGCAGTACTTC
NA	TRBD2	TRBJ2-7	TRBV4-3	CASSQEWTRMSGQYF	TGCGCCAGCAGCCAAGAATGGACTAGAATGTCCGGGCAGTACTTC
NA	NA	TRBJ2-2	TRBV9	CASSVEGDDGELFF	TGTGCCAGCAGCGTAGAAGGGGATGACGGGGAGCTGTTTTTT
NA	NA	TRBJ1-2	TRBV27	CASSLGQFYGYTF	TGTGCCAGCAGCCTTGGACAGTTCTATGGCTACACCTTC
NA	NA	TRBJ2-3	TRBV5-1	CASSFRITGTTDTQYF	TGCGCCAGCAGCTTCCGGATTACAGGGACTACAGATACGCAGTATTTT
NA	TRBD1	TRBJ1-1	TRBV5-4	CASSLAPGQDTEAFF	TGTGCCAGCAGCTTGGCCCCGGGACAGGACACTGAAGCTTTCTTT
NA	NA	TRBJ2-5	TRBV13	CASSPTEGERESQYF	TGTGCCAGCAGCCCCACGGAGGGGGAAAGAGAATCCCAGTACTTC
NA	NA	TRBJ2-7	TRBV13	CASGADTTYEQYF	TGTGCCAGCGGCGCGGACACGACCTACGAGCAGTACTTC
NA	TRBD2	TRBJ2-3	TRBV28	CASSLIGLAGNTDTQYF	TGTGCCAGCAGTTTGATAGGACTAGCGGGGAACACAGATACGCAGTATTTT
NA	NA	TRBJ1-1	TRBV7-8	CASSLGLRVGNTEAFF	TGTGCCAGCAGCTTGGGCTTGAGGGTTGGGAACACTGAAGCTTTCTTT
NA	TRBD1	TRBJ2-1	TRBV19	CASSPRQGHVDEQFF	TGTGCCAGTAGTCCCCGACAGGGGCATGTCGATGAGCAGTTCTTC
NA	NA	TRBJ1-4	TRBV7-9	CASSSFQQGGEKLFF	TGTGCCAGCAGCTCATTTCAGCAGGGTGGTGAAAAACTGTTTTTT
NA	TRBD1	TRBJ1-2	TRBV4-1	CASSQATGGAHYGYTF	TGCGCCAGCAGCCAAGCGACAGGGGGCGCCCACTATGGCTACACCTTC
NA	NA	TRBJ1-1	TRBV27	CASRQGSITEAFF	TGTGCCAGCAGACAGGGCTCGATCACTGAAGCTTTCTTT
NA	TRBD2	TRBJ2-3	TRBV29-1	CSAAGTSVLRPDTQYF	TGCAGCGCTGCCGGGACTAGCGTCTTACGACCAGATACGCAGTATTTT
NA	NA	TRBJ2-2	TRBV6-4	CASSEGFPTGELFF	TGTGCCAGCAGTGAAGGCTTTCCCACCGGGGAGCTGTTTTTT
NA	NA	TRBJ2-7	TRBV19	CASSSIGLLAPYEQYF	TGTGCCAGTAGCAGTATAGGACTCCTAGCCCCCTACGAGCAGTACTTC
few	NA	TRBJ2-5	TRBV7-2	CASSFRWDQETQYF	TGTGCCAGCAGCTTCCGTTGGGACCAGGAGACCCAGTACTTC
NA	NA	TRBJ2-3	TRBV7-9	CAVPGGGRTDTQYF	TGTGCTGTGCCCGGAGGGGGGCGAACAGATACGCAGTATTTT
NA	NA	TRBJ2-7	TRBV25-1	CASSDSGGYEQYF	TGTGCCAGCAGTGACAGTGGGGGGTACGAGCAGTACTTC
NA	NA	TRBJ2-1	TRBV6-5	CASSYSTAGDNEQFF	TGTGCCAGCAGTTACTCGACGGCGGGCGACAATGAGCAGTTCTTC
NA	NA	TRBJ2-2	TRBV4-1	CASSQAGFDTGELFF	TGCGCCAGCAGCCAAGCGGGGTTCGACACCGGGGAGCTGTTTTTT
NA	TRBD1	TRBJ2-7	TRBV20-1	CSATRTGPSYEQYF	TGCAGTGCTACAAGGACAGGGCCCTCCTACGAGCAGTACTTC
NA	TRBD1	TRBJ2-7	TRBV9	CASSLYQGAPYEQYF	TGTGCCAGCAGCCTCTACCAGGGGGCCCCCTACGAGCAGTACTTC
NA	TRBD1	TRBJ2-7	TRBV2	CASGYRGGYEQYF	TGTGCCAGCGGATACAGGGGTGGATACGAGCAGTACTTC
NA	TRBD1	TRBJ2-3	TRBV7-9	CASRQGQIADTQYF	TGTGCCAGTAGACAGGGTCAGATTGCAGATACGCAGTATTTT
NA	TRBD2	TRBJ2-1	TRBV27	CASSYGLGGFNEQFF	TGTGCCAGCAGCTACGGACTAGGAGGTTTCAATGAGCAGTTCTTC
NA	NA	TRBJ1-2	TRBV20-1	CSARDPTRANYGYTF	TGCAGTGCTAGAGACCCCACAAGAGCTAACTATGGCTACACCTTC
NA	NA	TRBJ2-7	TRBV13	CASSFLAGEGAYEQYF	TGTGCCAGCAGCTTCTTAGCGGGCGAGGGGGCCTACGAGCAGTACTTC
NA	NA	TRBJ2-5	TRBV7-2	CASSLVDLQETQYF	TGTGCCAGCAGCTTAGTGGACCTCCAAGAGACCCAGTACTTC
NA	NA	TRBJ2-3	TRBV12-3/TRBV12-4	CASSPGQLYTDTQYF	TGTGCCAGCAGTCCCGGACAGCTATACACAGATACGCAGTATTTT
NA	NA	TRBJ2-5	TRBV24-1	CATSGPRGFSTPQETQYF	TGTGCCACCAGTGGACCCCGGGGCTTTTCAACACCCCAAGAGACCCAGTACTTC
NA	NA	TRBJ1-2	TRBV2	CASSDGQLDYGYTF	TGTGCCAGCAGTGATGGCCAGTTGGACTATGGCTACACCTTC
NA	NA	TRBJ2-1	TRBV4-1	CASSHPQGNEQFF	TGCGCCAGCAGCCATCCCCAGGGGAATGAGCAGTTCTTC
NA	NA	TRBJ2-1	TRBV29-1	CSVERGLQVEQFF	TGCAGCGTTGAAAGGGGGTTACAGGTTGAGCAGTTCTTC
NA	NA	TRBJ2-7	TRBV7-2	CASSLSLGVDYEQYF	TGTGCCAGCAGCTTATCCTTGGGAGTTGACTACGAGCAGTACTTC
once	TRBD2	TRBJ2-3	TRBV5-1	CASSLSRDYSTDTQYF	TGCGCCAGCAGCTTGTCGCGGGACTACAGCACAGATACGCAGTATTTT
NA	NA	TRBJ1-2	TRBV3-1	CASSPGEKRLGSYGYTF	TGTGCCAGCAGCCCCGGGGAAAAGCGGCTGGGGTCCTATGGCTACACCTTC
once	NA	TRBJ2-1	TRBV24-1	CATSEQGEQFF	TGTGCCACCAGTGAACAAGGTGAGCAGTTCTTC
NA	NA	TRBJ2-7	TRBV27	CASSSGESSYEQYF	TGTGCCAGCAGTTCCGGGGAGAGTTCCTACGAGCAGTACTTC
NA	TRBD2	TRBJ2-1	TRBV27	CASTSGTSGYNEQFF	TGTGCCAGCACCTCCGGGACTAGCGGGTACAATGAGCAGTTCTTC
NA	NA	TRBJ1-5	TRBV27	CASSFLNQPQHF	TGTGCCAGCAGTTTTTTAAATCAGCCCCAGCATTTT
NA	NA	TRBJ1-2	TRBV5-8	CASSLALTTVYGYTF	TGTGCCAGCAGCTTGGCTCTTACGACGGTCTATGGCTACACCTTC
NA	TRBD2	TRBJ2-3	TRBV4-3	CASSQGRLAGTDTQYF	TGCGCCAGCAGCCAAGGAAGGCTAGCGGGGACAGATACGCAGTATTTT